This TCR beta chain is drawn from a study of blood T cell repertoires in COVID-19. Study details: Whether acute or convalescent, the COVID-19 samples came from the United States, Italy and Spain. In each case, the material was cDNA or gDNA derived from T cells, B-cell-depleted T cells, or PBMCs.

While infection was still active, Seattle patients were enrolled and then followed longitudinally. The CDR3 is 16 amino acids. Trimming stripped 4 bases from V and 6 bases from J, with 20 bases between. Germline CDR1 is SGHRS and CDR2 is YFSETQ. In its sample, this clone was seen a few times. Original processing methods: Reference gene primer amplification gave estimated nucleated cell counts. Libraries were prepared by immunoSEQ multiplex PCR; TCRdb keeps only in-frame clonotypes and omits some of them. V, J and clone size reflect that table, while D and trimming were determined from the DNA. Of about 130,000 clones listed, approximately 85% are singletons.

The chain joins TRBV5-1 to TRBJ2-1; D perhaps matches TRBD1 (6 bases). Material for sequencing was peripheral blood. This TCR came from a man between 25 and 39 years old with COVID-19, enrolled during active disease. The CDR3: CASSPSGAGLGNEQFF. DNA of the CDR3: TGCGCCAGCAGCCCGTCAGGGGCAGGACTGGGCAATGAGCAGTTCTTC.